One T cell receptor (beta chain) is described in this entry. Its antigen remains unidentified. A read error may account for a junction end that differs from germline. MiXCR, applied by TCRdb to the PCR reads, yields one record per CDR3 protein. Of some 40,000 distinct CDR3 sequences listed, roughly 18% were seen once; the top ten hold about 6.6%. The data stem from a study of molecular identifiers for immune sequencing clone quantification. Study-level findings and limits: Identical TCR molecules can share a barcode, and this sharing could underestimate highly expanded clone sizes. Clones that exceeded 20 RNA copies held over 98% of effector molecules, yet under 1% in naive cells.

The CDR3 sequence is 18 residues long. Germline-derived CDR1 and CDR2 are SGHTA and FQGNSA. The authors gated naive CD8 T cells as CD8+CD4-CCR7+CD45RA+ for sorting. The rearrangement joins TRBV7-2 to TRBJ1-6; perhaps TRBD1 as D (6 bases). The sample was naive CD8+ T cells from blood, with Jurkat cell RNA spiked in. As to subset: FACS-sorted CD8+CD4-CCR7+CD45RA+ naive T cells. The receptor comes from a human donor in good health. Some libraries in this study had Jurkat cell RNA spiked in. This chain's CDR3 is CVSSLESVTGHRNSPLHF. DNA of the CDR3: TGTGTCAGCAGCTTGGAATCAGTCACGGGACATAGGAATTCACCCCTCCACTTT.